Below are 20 T cell receptor beta chains sequenced from a single sample in a study of radiotherapy plus CTLA-4 blockade in lung cancer. TCRdb's copy holds only in-frame clones and misses some; the assay was immunoSEQ multiplex PCR. The data show roughly 80,000 clones, 78% seen once. Sequences were derived from peripheral blood, sampled from a patient treated with radiotherapy plus ipilimumab. The source of these receptors is a human donor with non-small cell lung cancer who had a partial response to radiotherapy plus ipilimumab. Some clones in this sample may be carry-over from other donors' samples.

This clone was seen a single time. This chain links TRBV5-6 with TRBJ1-5; 9 bases agree with TRBD1. The ends lost 4 bases at V and 5 bases at J; junction bases unmatched: 7. Germline V gene sequence: CDR1 SGHDT, CDR2 YYEEEE. The CDR3 length is 15 residues. CDR3 sequence: CASSRTGGWDQPQHF. DNA for the CDR3: TGTGCCAGCAGCCGAACAGGGGGCTGGGATCAGCCCCAGCATTTT.

The CDR3 DNA reads TGTGCCAGCGGACAGCAAGAGACCCAGTACTTC. Protein: CASGQQETQYF. The chain is built from TRBV19 and TRBJ2-5; possible D gene TRBD1, 6 bases. This CDR3 has 11 residues. Trimming removed 9 bases at V and 2 bases at J, with 7 bases between. In germline, CDR1 is LNHDA, CDR2 SQIVND (reference sequence). Full variable domain (outside the CDR3, taken from reference TRBV19 and TRBJ2-5): DGGITQSPKYLFRKEGQNVTLSCEQNLNHDAMYWYRQDPGQGLRLIYYSQIVNDFQKGDIAEGYSVSREKKESFPLTVTSAQKNPTAFYLCASGQQETQYFGPGTRLLVL.

This rearrangement joins TRBV4-2 to TRBJ2-1; 10 bases fit TRBD2. The CDR3 loop spans 14 amino acids. Germline CDR1 LGHNA, CDR2 YNFKEQ. V trimming: 3 bases; J trimming: 8 bases; junction bases outside the gene matches: 4. DNA for the CDR3: TGTGCCAGCAGCCAGGCTAGCGGGAGAGATGAGCAGTTCTTC. It translates to CASSQASGRDEQFF.

This clone was seen a few times. The germline gene is not matched at one end of the junction; a read error may be the cause. The rearrangement uses TRBV11-2 and TRBJ1-4; 7 bases map to TRBD1. The germline V gene encodes CDR1 SGHAT and CDR2 FQNNGV. This CDR3 contains 16 residues. The CDR3 spells CASSLGTASLNEKLFF. The CDR3 region has the DNA TGTGCCAGCAGTTTAGGGACAGCCTCCCTTAATGAAAAACTGTTTTTT. The variable domain in full, with the rest retrieved from reference TRBV11-2 and TRBJ1-4, is EAGVAQSPRYKIIEKRQSVAFWCNPISGHATLYWYQQILGQGPKLLIQFQNNGVVDDSQLPKDRFSAERLKGVDSTLKIQPAKLEDSAVYLCASSLGTASLNEKLFFGSGTQLSVL.

This clone has only a few counts. The rearrangement links TRBV10-2 to TRBJ1-4; 8 bases match TRBD1. J gave up 7 bases and V 6 bases, and 7 bases lay outside the gene matches. CDR3 size: 14 residues. CDR1 WSHSY and CDR2 SAAADI come from the germline V gene. CDR3 residues: CASRPGQVAEKLFF. Written as DNA, the CDR3 is TGCGCCAGCAGACCGGGACAGGTGGCTGAAAAACTGTTTTTT.

V and J are TRBV11-3 and TRBJ1-2, with 11 bases matching TRBD1. The CDR3 runs to 14 residues. The ends lost 5 bases at V and 7 bases at J; junction bases unmatched: 6. Germline CDR1 SGHNT, CDR2 YENEEA. CDR3 residues: CASSNPGTGGGYTF. In DNA form, the CDR3 reads TGTGCCAGCAGCAACCCGGGGACAGGGGGTGGCTACACCTTC.

CDR3 DNA: TGTGCCAGCAGCCAAGATTACAGGGACCAGCCCCAGCATTTT. Its translation: CASSQDYRDQPQHF. V usage is TRBV4-2 and J usage is TRBJ1-5, with D possibly matching TRBD1 (6 bases). Germline lookup yields CDR1 LGHNA and CDR2 YNFKEQ. V lost 0 bases and J 7 bases, leaving 10 bases between the germline ends. The CDR3 sequence is 14 residues long.

This clone was picked up a small number of times. The chain has TRBV4-2 and TRBJ2-7; 9 bases match TRBD1. CDR3 length equals 13 residues. V was clipped by 4 bases and J by 12 bases; unmatched bases: 10. The germline CDR1 and CDR2 sequences are LGHNA and YNFKEQ. CDR3 residues: CASSRGRQGVLYF. DNA of the CDR3: TGTGCCAGCAGCCGGGGCCGACAGGGGGTGTTGTACTTC.

The gene calls are TRBV28 and TRBJ1-5; D may be TRBD1 (5 bases). This CDR3 is built from 16 residues. Germline lookup yields CDR1 MDHEN and CDR2 SYDVKM. V shed 6 bases and J shed 5 bases, with 20 bases lying between them. The CDR3 spells CASRITGVEGHQPQHF. Here the CDR3 DNA reads TGTGCCAGCAGGATAACGGGGGTCGAGGGGCATCAGCCCCAGCATTTT.

The chain is built from TRBV9 and TRBJ2-3; TRBD2 matches 13 bases. Germline values: CDR1 SGDLS, CDR2 YYNGEE. V gave up 3 bases and J gave up 6 bases; unmatched junction bases: 10. The CDR3 runs 17 residues. DNA for the CDR3: TGTGCCAGCAGCGGGACTAGCGGGGGAACGACGCTCGATACGCAGTATTTT. Its protein product is CASSGTSGGTTLDTQYF. Filled out from reference TRBV9 and TRBJ2-3, the complete variable domain reads DSGVTQTPKHLITATGQRVTLRCSPRSGDLSVYWYQQSLDQGLQFLIQYYNGEERAKGNILERFSAQQFPDLHSELNLSSLELGDSALYFCASSGTSGGTTLDTQYFGPGTRLTVL.

V and J are TRBV28 and TRBJ1-1; no reliable D call. There are 17 residues in the CDR3. Germline CDR1 is MDHEN and CDR2 is SYDVKM. V was pared by 7 bases and J by 0 bases, with 21 bases between. The CDR3 coding sequence is TGTGCCAGCACTCTCCAGCGGAGCCGAGGCTTGAACACTGAAGCTTTCTTT. Its translation is CASTLQRSRGLNTEAFF.

This clone was detected once. The genes are TRBV5-6 and TRBJ2-5, with a tentative D call TRBD2 (6 bases). Looked up from germline, CDR1 is SGHDT and CDR2 is YYEEEE. V was pared by 4 bases and J by 2 bases, with 15 bases between. The CDR3 is 15 residues long. The CDR3 sequence: CASSAGWARQETQYF. Written as DNA, the CDR3 is TGTGCCAGCAGCGCGGGGTGGGCGCGTCAAGAGACCCAGTACTTC.

This clone was counted between two and nine times. V and J are TRBV14 and TRBJ1-4; D is perhaps TRBD1 (5 bases). This CDR3 contains 16 residues. CDR1 is SGHDN and CDR2 is FVKESK in the germline V gene. Trimming removed 5 bases at V and 8 bases at J, with 21 bases between. The CDR3 reads CASSKGKGDREEKLFF. The CDR3 DNA is TGTGCCAGCAGCAAAGGCAAAGGGGATCGGGAGGAAAAACTGTTTTTT.

The table lists this clone with a few counts. The chain has TRBV21-1 and TRBJ1-3; TRBD1 was called by the table and not checked on the DNA. TRBV21-1 is listed as a pseudogene. The CDR3 is 17 residues long. The CDR3 DNA follows: TGTGCCAGCAGCCCAAGCGGGCAGGGGGCTTATGGAAACACCATATATTTT. It is translated as CASSPSGQGAYGNTIYF.

This chain connects TRBV6-1 to TRBJ2-4; 8 positions match TRBD1. V gave up 8 bases and J gave up 4 bases; unmatched junction bases: 7. Germline values: CDR1 MNHNS, CDR2 SASEGT. The CDR3 contains 14 residues. The CDR3 reads CASGQGEVKNIQYF. The CDR3 nucleotides read TGTGCCAGCGGACAGGGAGAGGTGAAAAACATTCAGTACTTC.

The CDR3 DNA reads as TGTGCCAGCAGCTTAGAGTGGGGGACAGGTGACTATGGCTACACCTTC. Translating gives CASSLEWGTGDYGYTF. The genes are TRBV7-9 and TRBJ1-2, with TRBD1 identical over 8 bases. Germline V gene lookup returns CDR1 SEHNR and CDR2 FQNEAQ (reference sequence). The CDR3 is 16 residues long. After removal of 1 base from V and 3 bases from J, the junction contained 7 bases not matched to a gene.

This clone has only a few counts. The rearrangement uses TRBV9 and TRBJ1-2; D not resolved. In germline, CDR1 is SGDLS, CDR2 YYNGEE. With 4 bases removed from V and 3 bases from J, the gap between germline ends came to 16 bases. This CDR3 is 15 amino acids long. The CDR3: CASSPNGRRYYGYTF. In DNA, the CDR3 is TGTGCCAGCAGCCCAAACGGGAGGAGATACTATGGCTACACCTTC.

The gene calls are TRBV18 and TRBJ1-1, with a weak D call TRBD1 (6 bases). Germline CDR1 reads KGHSH; CDR2 reads LQKENI. Trimming removed 5 bases from V and 1 base from J, with 17 bases in between. This CDR3 has 16 residues. The CDR3 DNA reads TGTGCCAGCTCATCCGGACAGCCGCGACGGAACACTGAAGCTTTCTTT. This gives the protein CASSSGQPRRNTEAFF.

The chain links TRBV11-3 to TRBJ2-3; D ambiguous. The V gene lost 5 bases and the J gene lost 6 bases, with 6 bases spanning the gap. The V gene's germline CDR1 is SGHNT and CDR2 YENEEA. CDR3 size: 11 residues. CDR3 DNA sequence: TGTGCCAGCAGCCAAGCGGATACGCAGTATTTT. Protein: CASSQADTQYF.

This clone was recorded a few times. This chain links TRBV6-1 with TRBJ2-5; the D gene is possibly TRBD2 (6 bases). Trimming took off 7 bases at V and 1 base at J, with 10 bases between the two ends. The CDR3 loop spans 13 amino acids. Germline-derived CDR1 and CDR2 are MNHNS and SASEGT. The CDR3 spells CASKAGIQETQYF. The CDR3 DNA follows: TGTGCCAGCAAGGCGGGAATCCAAGAGACCCAGTACTTC.